The next 27 T cell receptor beta chains were all read from a single sample in a study of CD8+ T cells in alopecia areata. Treatment noted: oral pan-JAK inhibitor, 5-10 mg twice daily. Extracted from the samples, RNA was reverse transcribed into cDNA to serve as the sequencing template. Repertoires were generated with immunoSEQ multiplex PCR, while TCRdb's copy carries only in-frame clones and drops some. In the table there are over 200,000 clones, over 60% of which are singletons. This specimen was CD4+ T cells sorted from blood, taken at week 4, from a patient treated with tofacitinib. The receptor set was obtained from a human donor with alopecia areata.

The genes are TRBV2 and TRBJ1-1; 7 bases fit TRBD1. Germline CDR1 reads SNHLY; CDR2 reads FYNNEI. V dropped 6 bases and J dropped 6; count of bases not matched to a gene: 7. This CDR3 contains 13 residues. Written as DNA, the CDR3 is TGTGCCAGCAGCACAGGGGCCTGGGCTGAAGCTTTCTTT. Its translation is CASSTGAWAEAFF.

In its sample, this clone was seen a few times. J is TRBJ1-5 and V is TRBV29-1; the D is unclear. CDR3 length equals 13 residues. The germline CDR1 and CDR2 sequences are SQVTM and ANQGSEA. Trimming shortened V by 4 bases and J by 1 base, and 8 bases separated the two germline ends. CDR3 nucleotide sequence: TGCAGCGTTGTTCCGCGCAGCAATCAGCCCCAGCATTTT. Translation: CSVVPRSNQPQHF.

The genes are TRBV7-9 and TRBJ1-5, with D possibly matching TRBD1 (5 bases). V was clipped by 5 bases and J by 3 bases, with 11 bases between them. The CDR3 consists of 14 residues. The germline V gene encodes CDR1 SEHNR and CDR2 FQNEAQ (reference sequence). Here the CDR3 reads CASSRKGVNQPQHF. The DNA of the CDR3 is TGTGCCAGCAGCCGGAAAGGGGTCAATCAGCCCCAGCATTTT.

This chain links TRBV7-9 with TRBJ2-7; D assignment may be TRBD1 or TRBD2 (5 bases each). The CDR3 consists of 16 residues. Trimming removed 1 base from V and 0 bases from J, with 13 bases in between. The germline V gene encodes CDR1 SEHNR and CDR2 FQNEAQ (reference sequence). Here the CDR3 reads CASSLVGQGASYEQYF. CDR3 DNA sequence: TGTGCCAGCAGCTTAGTTGGTCAGGGAGCCTCCTACGAGCAGTACTTC.

The chain combines TRBV6-6 with TRBJ1-1; D unclear. This CDR3 is built from 13 residues. Trimming pared 10 bases from V and 2 bases from J, leaving 14 bases between. From germline, CDR1 is MNHNY and CDR2 SVGAGI (reference sequence). The CDR3 sequence is CATQNVDNTEAFF. CDR3 nucleotides: TGTGCCACACAGAATGTCGATAACACTGAAGCTTTCTTT.

The chain is built from TRBV9 and TRBJ2-2; D uncertain. Germline loops: CDR1 SGDLS, CDR2 YYNGEE. V was clipped by 1 base and J by 5 bases, with 15 bases between them. The CDR3 length is 16 residues. The CDR3 DNA sequence: TGTGCCAGCAGCGTAACCCCCTCTTCGCGAACCGGGGAGCTGTTTTTT. It specifies CASSVTPSSRTGELFF.

The rearrangement joins TRBV20-1 to TRBJ1-2, with D unclear. This CDR3 spans 11 amino acids. The ends were cut back, 6 bases at V and 7 bases at J, with 12 bases in the middle. Germline lookup yields CDR1 DFQATT and CDR2 SNEGSKA (reference sequence). DNA of the CDR3: TGCAGTGCGGCCGGAGGAGCTGGCTACACCTTC. Its protein is CSAAGGAGYTF.

The V gene is TRBV7-9, the J gene TRBJ1-1; 7 nucleotides align to TRBD1. Unmatched junction bases numbered 13, after V lost 4 bases and J lost 8 bases. Per the germline V gene, CDR1 is SEHNR and CDR2 is FQNEAQ (reference sequence). This CDR3 region has 15 residues. CDR3 protein: CASSSSRQGKGEAFF. CDR3 nucleotide sequence: TGTGCCAGCAGCTCGTCACGACAGGGCAAAGGGGAAGCTTTCTTT.

The genes are TRBV7-2 and TRBJ2-1; TRBD2 is a possible D gene (5 bases). This CDR3 is built from 16 residues. In germline, CDR1 is SGHTA, CDR2 FQGNSA. Deletions cut 1 base from V and 0 bases from J, with 10 bases between. For the CDR3, the DNA is TGTGCCAGCAGCTTAGATCCGGGGAGCTCCTACAATGAGCAGTTCTTC. It codes for CASSLDPGSSYNEQFF.

The V call is TRBV7-2, the J call TRBJ2-2; TRBD1 matches at 9 bases. The CDR3 contains 15 residues. After removal of 3 bases from V and 6 bases from J, the junction contained 5 bases not matched to a gene. Germline CDR1 is SGHTA and CDR2 is FQGNSA. CDR3 in amino acids: CASSFGQGSSGELFF. The CDR3 region has the DNA TGTGCCAGCAGCTTCGGACAGGGGTCCTCCGGGGAGCTGTTTTTT.

V is TRBV13 and J is TRBJ2-1, with D possibly being TRBD1 (6 bases). Trimming shortened V by 3 bases and J by 12 bases, and 21 bases separated the two germline ends. This CDR3 is 15 amino acids long. Germline V gene lookup returns CDR1 PRHDT and CDR2 FYEKMQ (reference sequence). The CDR3 nucleotides read TGTGCCAGCAGCTTTTGGCGCCAGGTGGGGGCGATGCAGTTCTTC. As protein: CASSFWRQVGAMQFF. Full variable domain (remainder filled in from reference TRBV13 and TRBJ2-1): AAGVIQSPRHLIKEKRETATLKCYPIPRHDTVYWYQQGPGQDPQFLISFYEKMQSDKGSIPDRFSAQQFSDYHSELNMSSLELGDSALYFCASSFWRQVGAMQFFGPGTRLTVL.

The chain employs TRBV5-4 and TRBJ2-3; 10 positions match TRBD1. V lost 3 bases to trimming and J lost 3 bases; unmatched junction nucleotides: 4. CDR1 and CDR2 (germline): SGHNT, YYREEE (reference sequence). The CDR3 loop spans 15 amino acids. CDR3 nucleotides: TGTGCCAGCAGCTACGGACAGGGGGGGACAGATACGCAGTATTTT. Translating gives CASSYGQGGTDTQYF.

The chain is built from TRBV7-9 and TRBJ1-6, with 7 bases fitting TRBD1. This CDR3 has 15 amino acids. Germline V gene sequence: CDR1 SEHNR, CDR2 FQNEAQ (reference sequence). V was clipped by 5 bases and J by 7 bases; unmatched bases: 8. CDR3 sequence (DNA): TGTGCCAGCAGCCCAACCGGGACAGCAAATTCACCCCTCCACTTT. It encodes CASSPTGTANSPLHF.

This rearrangement joins TRBV7-3 to TRBJ2-6, with D perhaps matching TRBD1 (5 bases). This CDR3 spans 17 amino acids. V lost 5 bases, J lost 1 base, and 15 bases lay in between. Germline lookup yields CDR1 SGHTA and CDR2 FQGTGA. The CDR3, as DNA: TGTGCCAGCAGCGCCACAGGTCCCCTTTCTGGGGCCAACGTCCTGACTTTC. It is translated as CASSATGPLSGANVLTF.

The chain joins TRBV29-1 to TRBJ1-2; a possible D gene is TRBD1 (6 bases). The V end was cut by 7 bases, the J end by 6 bases, with 15 bases between. The CDR3 runs 12 residues. Germline values: CDR1 SQVTM, CDR2 ANQGSEA. The CDR3 DNA sequence: TGCAGCGCCCGGGGGGCAAGCAATGGCTACACCTTC. As protein: CSARGASNGYTF.

The chain is built from TRBV5-4 and TRBJ2-1, with D possibly being TRBD1 or TRBD2 (5 bases each). The CDR3 loop spans 12 amino acids. V lost 0 bases to trimming and J lost 10 bases, with 8 bases between them. Germline CDR1 and CDR2: SGHNT and YYREEE (reference sequence). CDR3 amino acids: CASSLGGEEQFF. Written as DNA, the CDR3 is TGTGCCAGCAGCTTGGGAGGGGAAGAGCAGTTCTTC.

This clone occurred once. The chain combines TRBV29-1 with TRBJ2-5; D gene uncertain. Trimming shortened V by 4 bases and J by 1 base, and 10 bases separated the two germline ends. This CDR3 region has 13 residues. Germline V gives CDR1 SQVTM, CDR2 ANQGSEA. CDR3 coding DNA: TGCAGCGTTGCACACCGACGCCAAGAGACCCAGTACTTC. This gives the protein CSVAHRRQETQYF.

The table lists this clone with a few counts. The chain combines TRBV5-1 with TRBJ1-1; the D is unclear. Trimming took 0 bases from V and 1 from J, leaving 10 bases between them. The CDR3 totals 15 residues. CDR1 SGHRS and CDR2 YFSETQ come from the germline V gene. CDR3 sequence (DNA): TGCGCCAGCAGCTTGGGGTTCCAGGAGAACACTGAAGCTTTCTTT. This gives the protein CASSLGFQENTEAFF. Combining the CDR3 with reference TRBV5-1 and TRBJ1-1 gives the whole variable domain KAGVTQTPRYLIKTRGQQVTLSCSPISGHRSVSWYQQTPGQGLQFLFEYFSETQRNKGNFPGRFSGRQFSNSRSEMNVSTLELGDSALYLCASSLGFQENTEAFFGQGTRLTVV.

This clone was picked up one time. The J gene is TRBJ2-4, the V gene TRBV4-2; D possibly matches TRBD1 or TRBD2 (5 bases each). The V gene's germline CDR1 is LGHNA and CDR2 YNFKEQ. This CDR3 has 16 residues. Trimming removed 1 base at V and 9 bases at J, with 19 bases between. The CDR3 DNA reads as TGTGCCAGCAGCCAAGGCCTCCTAGCCCCCCAGGGCATTCAGTACTTC. Encoded protein: CASSQGLLAPQGIQYF.

The J gene is TRBJ1-1, the V gene TRBV19; weak D call: TRBD1 (5 bases). The V end was cut by 7 bases, the J end by 4 bases, with 22 bases between. The germline CDR1 and CDR2 sequences are LNHDA and SQIVND (reference sequence). The CDR3 has 16 amino acids. The CDR3 is CASMPVLGQGGTEAFF. CDR3 DNA: TGTGCCAGTATGCCCGTGTTAGGTCAGGGTGGCACTGAAGCTTTCTTT.

CDR3 sequence: CASSSDREITEAFF. DNA of the CDR3: TGCGCCAGCAGCTCAGACAGGGAGATCACTGAAGCTTTCTTT. The genes are TRBV5-1 and TRBJ1-1; 7 bases agree with TRBD1. The CDR3 runs 14 residues. Germline V CDR1 and CDR2: SGHRS, YFSETQ. With 3 bases clipped from V and 4 bases from J, the junction kept 6 bases outside the gene matches. Full variable domain (outside the CDR3, taken from reference TRBV5-1 and TRBJ1-1): KAGVTQTPRYLIKTRGQQVTLSCSPISGHRSVSWYQQTPGQGLQFLFEYFSETQRNKGNFPGRFSGRQFSNSRSEMNVSTLELGDSALYLCASSSDREITEAFFGQGTRLTVV.

The rearrangement links TRBV5-6 to TRBJ2-7; D uncertain. Trimming left V 2 bases short and J 1 base short, with 13 bases between. This CDR3 contains 15 residues. Germline-derived CDR1 and CDR2 are SGHDT and YYEEEE. The CDR3 DNA is TGTGCCAGCAGCTTCGGTGAGGCACGATCCTACGAGCAGTACTTC. This sequence encodes CASSFGEARSYEQYF.

V gene TRBV4-1 combines with J gene TRBJ2-7, with a tentative D call TRBD1 (6 bases). V was cut by 4 bases and J by 1 base, with 11 bases left in between. The CDR3 has 14 residues. Germline V lookup: CDR1 MGHRA, CDR2 YSYEKL. The CDR3 DNA sequence: TGCGCCAGCAGCCGACCCGGACAGTCCTACGAGCAGTACTTC. Residues: CASSRPGQSYEQYF.

The chain carries TRBV2 and TRBJ2-7; 10 nucleotides align to TRBD1. The CDR3 contains 14 residues. Germline values: CDR1 SNHLY, CDR2 FYNNEI. Trimming removed 10 bases from V and 6 bases from J; junction bases left unmatched: 12. The CDR3 DNA follows: TGTGCCAACTCAGAGGGGACAGGGGCGGGCGAGCAGTACTTC. Encoded protein: CANSEGTGAGEQYF. Drawing the rest from reference TRBV2 and TRBJ2-7, the complete variable domain is EPEVTQTPSHQVTQMGQEVILRCVPISNHLYFYWYRQILGQKVEFLVSFYNNEISEKSEIFDDQFSVERPDGSNFTLKIRSTKLEDSAMYFCANSEGTGAGEQYFGPGTRLTVT.

In its sample, this clone was seen a few times. The V and J genes are TRBV7-2 and TRBJ1-2; 9 bases line up with TRBD1. Trimming at V came to 1 base and at J to 4 bases, leaving 4 bases not matched to a gene. This CDR3 is 15 amino acids long. Germline V gene data show CDR1 as SGHTA and CDR2 as FQGNSA. In nucleotides, the CDR3 is TGTGCCAGCAGCTTAGATCAGGACAGGGGCTATGGCTACACCTTC. It specifies CASSLDQDRGYGYTF.

This chain connects TRBV29-1 to TRBJ1-3; TRBD1 matches 8 bases. Germline V gives CDR1 SQVTM, CDR2 ANQGSEA. Trimming took 7 bases from V and 2 from J; bases not matched to a gene: 10. The CDR3 runs 15 residues. CDR3 in DNA: TGCAGCGGAAAACTACAGGGGGTGACTGGAAACACCATATATTTT. Translated, it gives CSGKLQGVTGNTIYF.

The gene calls are TRBV6-1 and TRBJ2-1; D tentatively fits TRBD1 or TRBD2 (5 bases each). The CDR3 is 14 residues long. V dropped 4 bases and J dropped 0 bases, with 7 bases sitting between them. Per the germline V gene, CDR1 is MNHNS and CDR2 is SASEGT. This CDR3 reads CASSARGSYNEQFF. The CDR3 DNA follows: TGTGCCAGCAGTGCGAGGGGCTCCTACAATGAGCAGTTCTTC.